This note documents a single T cell receptor beta chain sequence. The germline gives CDR1 SGHDT, CDR2 YYEEEE. The V end was cut by 0 bases, the J end by 7 bases, with 10 bases between. CDR3 size: 13 residues. These data are taken from a study of OX40 agonist ivuxolimab in advanced cancers. In the study overall: The study enrolled dose-escalation patients with hepatocellular carcinoma, melanoma, renal cell or head and neck cancer.

Profiled with immunoSEQ multiplex PCR; TCRdb holds only in-frame clones, not every one. Of more than 40,000 clones in the sample, 85% to 90% were seen once. The sampling schedule covered blood at baseline, cycle 4 day 1, and cycle 7 day 1. The sample in question was CD4+ or CD8+ T cells sorted from blood, obtained in a trial of the OX40 agonist ivuxolimab. The V gene is TRBV5-6, the J gene TRBJ1-2; the D is unclear. The receptor comes from an adult with an advanced solid tumor such as melanoma, head and neck, liver or kidney cancer. CDR3 in DNA: TGTGCCAGCAGCTTGGCCCGGGTACGTGGCTACACCTTC. It encodes CASSLARVRGYTF.